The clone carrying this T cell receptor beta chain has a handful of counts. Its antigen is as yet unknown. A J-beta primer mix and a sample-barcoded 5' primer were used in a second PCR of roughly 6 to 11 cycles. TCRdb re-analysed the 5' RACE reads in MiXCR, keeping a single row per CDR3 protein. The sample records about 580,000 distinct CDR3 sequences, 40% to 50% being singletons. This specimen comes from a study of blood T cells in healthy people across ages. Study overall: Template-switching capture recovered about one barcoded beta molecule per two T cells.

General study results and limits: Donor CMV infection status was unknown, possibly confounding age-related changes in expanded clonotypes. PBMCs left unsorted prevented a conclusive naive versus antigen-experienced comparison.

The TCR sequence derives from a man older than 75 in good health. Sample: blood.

The CDR3 region is CSASSTGVRETQYF. In nucleotides, the CDR3 is TGCAGTGCTAGTTCGACAGGGGTCAGGGAGACCCAGTACTTC. The J gene is TRBJ2-5, the V gene TRBV20-1; TRBD1 agrees at 8 bases. CDR3 size: 14 residues. CDR1 and CDR2 from the germline V gene are DFQATT and SNEGSKA (reference sequence). With 3 bases clipped from V and 5 bases from J, the junction kept 8 bases outside the gene matches.